Listed below are T cell receptor beta chains from one sample, sequenced in a study of T cell responses to AZD1222 COVID-19 vaccine. Only in-frame clones appear in the TCRdb table, and some are missing; sequencing was by immunoSEQ multiplex PCR. The table includes about 130,000 clones, over 85% detected once. The specimen was peripheral blood, collected on day 0 of AZD1222 vaccination. These receptors were collected from an adult in good health. Each CDR3 is given with its conserved first and last residue. D genes are given only for firm matches. Not all rows give a size; the values are once, few, many and, for expanded clones, a class.

V: TRBV5-6; J: TRBJ2-3; D: NA; size: NA; CDR3: CASSLLSATTSTDTQYF; DNA: TGTGCCAGCAGCTTGTTGTCAGCGACAACTAGCACAGATACGCAGTATTTT
V: TRBV7-9; J: TRBJ2-5; D: NA; size: NA; CDR3: CASSAQGRIQETQYF; DNA: TGTGCCAGCAGCGCCCAGGGACGGATCCAAGAGACCCAGTACTTC
V: TRBV10-3; J: TRBJ1-1; D: TRBD1; size: NA; CDR3: CAISEPTTGKNTEAFF; DNA: TGTGCCATCAGTGAGCCTACGACAGGGAAGAACACTGAAGCTTTCTTT
V: TRBV2; J: TRBJ2-3; D: TRBD2; size: NA; CDR3: CASSEFIGTTITDTQYF; DNA: TGTGCCAGCAGTGAATTCATTGGGACTACAATCACAGATACGCAGTATTTT
V: TRBV5-4; J: TRBJ2-3; D: NA; size: NA; CDR3: CASRVRGSKVTDTQYF; DNA: TGTGCCAGCAGGGTGAGGGGCAGTAAGGTCACAGATACGCAGTATTTT
V: TRBV10-3; J: TRBJ2-1; D: TRBD2; size: NA; CDR3: CAISEWVAGGQEQFF; DNA: TGTGCCATCAGTGAGTGGGTAGCGGGAGGACAGGAGCAGTTCTTC
V: TRBV19; J: TRBJ1-1; D: TRBD1; size: NA; CDR3: CASSLSTGSHTEAFF; DNA: TGTGCCAGTAGTCTCTCGACAGGGTCGCACACTGAAGCTTTCTTT
V: TRBV4-1; J: TRBJ2-3; D: TRBD2; size: NA; CDR3: CASSQDTRLAGVDTQYF; DNA: TGCGCCAGCAGCCAAGATACGAGACTAGCGGGAGTTGATACGCAGTATTTT
V: TRBV13; J: TRBJ2-5; D: NA; size: NA; CDR3: CASSLVPEQETQYF; DNA: TGTGCCAGCAGCTTAGTTCCGGAACAAGAGACCCAGTACTTC
V: TRBV29-1; J: TRBJ2-3; D: NA; size: NA; CDR3: CSVEDPQGLYSDTQYF; DNA: TGCAGCGTTGAAGATCCCCAGGGTCTATATTCAGATACGCAGTATTTT
V: TRBV7-2; J: TRBJ1-5; D: NA; size: NA; CDR3: CASSLGRYQPQHF; DNA: TGTGCCAGCAGCTTAGGAAGATATCAGCCCCAGCATTTT
V: TRBV19; J: TRBJ1-6; D: TRBD1; size: few; CDR3: CASSIAGGAYSPLHF; DNA: TGTGCCAGTAGTATAGCAGGGGGCGCGTATTCACCCCTCCACTTT
V: TRBV19; J: TRBJ1-5; D: NA; size: once; CDR3: CASSGSPSWAQHF; DNA: TGTGCCAGTAGCGGGAGTCCATCGTGGGCCCAGCATTTT
V: TRBV6-5; J: TRBJ2-1; D: NA; size: NA; CDR3: CASTMGGLEPHEQFF; DNA: TGTGCCAGCACGATGGGGGGACTGGAGCCCCATGAGCAGTTCTTC
V: TRBV5-1; J: TRBJ2-1; D: TRBD2; size: NA; CDR3: CASSFRTSGANEQFF; DNA: TGCGCCAGCAGCTTTAGGACTAGCGGAGCCAATGAGCAGTTCTTC
V: TRBV6-5; J: TRBJ1-4; D: NA; size: NA; CDR3: CASSYASTGEKLFF; DNA: TGTGCCAGCAGTTACGCTTCAACGGGAGAAAAACTGTTTTTT
V: TRBV3-1/TRBV3-2; J: TRBJ1-5; D: NA; size: NA; CDR3: CASSQDGGYNSNQPQHF; DNA: TGTGCCAGCAGCCAAGATGGAGGGTATAATAGCAATCAGCCCCAGCATTTT
V: TRBV4-1; J: TRBJ2-1; D: TRBD1; size: NA; CDR3: CASSPLGQSSDEQFF; DNA: TGCGCCAGCAGCCCCTTGGGACAGTCATCCGATGAGCAGTTCTTC
V: TRBV19; J: TRBJ2-1; D: NA; size: NA; CDR3: CASSIGGRRDEQFF; DNA: TGTGCCAGTAGTATAGGGGGTAGGAGGGATGAGCAGTTCTTC
V: TRBV11-1; J: TRBJ2-7; D: TRBD2; size: NA; CDR3: CASSLAVTSGYEQYF; DNA: TGTGCCAGCAGCTTAGCGGTGACTAGCGGATACGAGCAGTACTTC
V: TRBV28; J: TRBJ2-5; D: NA; size: NA; CDR3: CASSSWGRETQYF; DNA: TGTGCCAGCAGTTCTTGGGGTCGAGAGACCCAGTACTTC
V: TRBV18; J: TRBJ1-2; D: NA; size: NA; CDR3: CASSQTGTVYGYTF; DNA: TGTGCCAGCTCGCAGACCGGGACTGTTTATGGCTACACCTTC
V: TRBV28; J: TRBJ2-5; D: NA; size: NA; CDR3: CASSLYNRAEDPVGEETQYF; DNA: TGTGCCAGCAGTTTATACAACCGCGCCGAGGACCCAGTCGGGGAAGAGACCCAGTACTTC
V: TRBV6-5; J: TRBJ1-4; D: NA; size: NA; CDR3: CASSYGQTNEKLFF; DNA: TGTGCCAGCAGTTACGGGCAGACGAATGAAAAACTGTTTTTT
V: TRBV6-5; J: TRBJ2-3; D: NA; size: once; CDR3: CASSLDTNTDTQYF; DNA: TGTGCCAGCAGTTTGGACACTAACACAGATACGCAGTATTTT
V: TRBV25-1; J: TRBJ1-3; D: NA; size: NA; CDR3: CASSDSAAPDTIYF; DNA: TGTGCCAGCAGTGATTCGGCCGCACCGGACACCATATATTTT
V: TRBV18; J: TRBJ1-1; D: TRBD1; size: NA; CDR3: CASSHTQGEDTEAFF; DNA: TGTGCCAGCTCACATACTCAGGGGGAGGACACTGAAGCTTTCTTT
V: TRBV5-1; J: TRBJ1-1; D: NA; size: NA; CDR3: CASSWGTNTEAFF; DNA: TGCGCCAGCAGCTGGGGGACAAACACTGAAGCTTTCTTT
V: TRBV12-3/TRBV12-4; J: TRBJ1-3; D: TRBD1; size: NA; CDR3: CASAGQGRNTIYF; DNA: TGTGCCAGCGCCGGACAGGGTAGAAACACCATATATTTT
V: TRBV7-9; J: TRBJ2-4; D: NA; size: once; CDR3: CASSPDVAKNIQYF; DNA: TGTGCCAGCAGCCCCGATGTGGCCAAAAACATTCAGTACTTC
V: TRBV5-4; J: TRBJ1-1; D: NA; size: NA; CDR3: CASSLARNTEAFF; DNA: TGTGCCAGCAGCTTGGCAAGGAACACTGAAGCTTTCTTT
V: TRBV6-1; J: TRBJ2-7; D: NA; size: NA; CDR3: CASSEGRNSYEQYF; DNA: TGTGCCAGCAGTGAGGGCAGAAATTCCTACGAGCAGTACTTC
V: TRBV5-1; J: TRBJ2-7; D: TRBD1; size: NA; CDR3: CASSSQGAREQYF; DNA: TGCGCCAGCAGCTCACAGGGGGCCCGCGAGCAGTACTTC
V: TRBV28; J: TRBJ2-7; D: NA; size: NA; CDR3: CASSIQAYEQYF; DNA: TGTGCCAGCAGCATACAGGCCTACGAGCAGTACTTC
V: TRBV18; J: TRBJ1-2; D: TRBD1; size: NA; CDR3: CASSPLDRGPNYGYTF; DNA: TGTGCCAGCTCACCGCTCGACAGGGGGCCCAACTATGGCTACACCTTC
V: TRBV10-3; J: TRBJ2-2; D: NA; size: NA; CDR3: CAISEFPDTYTGELFF; DNA: TGTGCCATCAGTGAGTTTCCGGACACTTACACCGGGGAGCTGTTTTTT
V: TRBV18; J: TRBJ2-7; D: NA; size: NA; CDR3: CASSPSGGGEQYF; DNA: TGTGCCAGCTCACCGAGTGGAGGGGGCGAGCAGTACTTC
V: TRBV19; J: TRBJ1-2; D: TRBD1; size: NA; CDR3: CASSPKGANGYTF; DNA: TGTGCCAGTAGTCCAAAGGGGGCAAATGGCTACACCTTC
V: TRBV19; J: TRBJ2-3; D: TRBD2; size: NA; CDR3: CASRGSGRVDTQYF; DNA: TGTGCCAGTAGGGGTAGCGGGAGGGTTGATACGCAGTATTTT
V: TRBV3-1/TRBV3-2; J: TRBJ1-1; D: TRBD1; size: NA; CDR3: CASSQEVRGRDTEAFF; DNA: TGTGCCAGCAGCCAAGAGGTTAGGGGGCGGGACACTGAAGCTTTCTTT
V: TRBV12-5; J: TRBJ2-1; D: TRBD1; size: NA; CDR3: CASGIGQGRSYNEQFF; DNA: TGTGCTAGTGGTATAGGACAGGGGAGATCCTACAATGAGCAGTTCTTC
V: TRBV5-8; J: TRBJ1-6; D: NA; size: few; CDR3: CASSQDTHYNSPLHF; DNA: TGTGCCAGCAGCCAGGACACCCACTATAATTCACCCCTCCACTTT